This entry lists 25 T cell receptor beta chains sequenced from one sample in a study of cytomegalovirus exposure and HLA in healthy donors. The PCR had 60 Vbeta and 13 Jbeta primers. TCRdb keeps only in-frame clones here, not all; method: immunoSEQ multiplex PCR. The sample lists around 150,000 clones, around 77% occurring once. Material: PBMCs. The source of these receptors is a man in his 60s in good health and CMV-seronegative.

The V and J genes are TRBV6-5 and TRBJ1-5, with TRBD1 matching 7 bases. The CDR3 spans 14 residues. V shed 6 bases, J shed 7 bases, and the junction held 9 bases outside the gene matches. Germline V gene data show CDR1 as MNHEY and CDR2 as SVGAGI. The CDR3 region is CASSPGQAGQPQHF. Written as DNA, the CDR3 is TGTGCCAGCAGCCCCGGACAGGCGGGCCAGCCCCAGCATTTT.

The V gene is TRBV15, the J gene TRBJ1-4; TRBD1 matches 8 bases. This CDR3 contains 14 residues. V lost 2 bases and J lost 7; bases outside the gene matches: 3. Germline loops: CDR1 LNHNV, CDR2 YYDKDF (reference sequence). The CDR3: CATSRTGTGEKLFF. The CDR3, as DNA: TGTGCCACCAGCAGAACAGGGACAGGTGAAAAACTGTTTTTT.

This sequence joins TRBV2 and TRBJ2-2, with 7 bases lining up with TRBD1. The J segment lost 4 bases and the V segment lost 7 bases, leaving 6 bases of the junction unmatched. Per the germline V gene, CDR1 is SNHLY and CDR2 is FYNNEI. The CDR3 runs to 14 residues. CDR3: CASITGAATGELFF. Written as DNA, the CDR3 is TGTGCCAGCATCACAGGGGCGGCCACCGGGGAGCTGTTTTTT.

CDR3 residues: CASSFGQSYGYTF. CDR3 nucleotides: TGCGCCAGCAGCTTTGGACAGAGCTATGGCTACACCTTC. This rearrangement joins TRBV5-1 to TRBJ1-2; possible D gene TRBD1, 6 bases. V gave up 2 bases and J gave up 4 bases, with 9 bases separating them. Germline V gene data show CDR1 as SGHRS and CDR2 as YFSETQ. The CDR3 spans 13 residues.

The chain joins TRBV7-3 to TRBJ1-1; TRBD1 aligns across 7 bases. The V and J ends lost 5 bases and 1 base, in that order; junction bases with no gene match: 4. The length of the CDR3 is 14 residues. Germline-derived CDR1 and CDR2 are SGHTA and FQGTGA. The CDR3 DNA is TGTGCCAGCAGCACGACAGGGAGGAACACTGAAGCTTTCTTT. Amino acid sequence: CASSTTGRNTEAFF.

This clone was seen a few times. The chain uses TRBV6-5 and TRBJ2-7; TRBD1 is a possible D gene (5 bases). This CDR3 spans 14 amino acids. The V gene's germline CDR1 is MNHEY and CDR2 SVGAGI. Deletions cut 5 bases from V and 1 base from J, with 12 bases between. CDR3 residues: CASSETAASYEQYF. CDR3 DNA sequence: TGTGCCAGCAGTGAGACAGCCGCTTCCTACGAGCAGTACTTC.

The chain employs TRBV7-2 and TRBJ2-1, with 9 bases aligning to TRBD2. The CDR3 contains 15 residues. J gave up 5 bases and V 5 bases, and 7 bases lay outside the gene matches. Germline V CDR1 and CDR2: SGHTA, FQGNSA. As DNA, the CDR3 is TGTGCCAGCAGCGCTCTAGCGGGGCAGGACAATGAGCAGTTCTTC. It is translated as CASSALAGQDNEQFF. Together with reference TRBV7-2 and TRBJ2-1, the CDR3 gives the full variable domain: GAGVSQSPSNKVTEKGKDVELRCDPISGHTALYWYRQSLGQGLEFLIYFQGNSAPDKSGLPSDRFSAERTGGSVSTLTIQRTQQEDSAVYLCASSALAGQDNEQFFGPGTRLTVL.

The V and J genes are TRBV30 and TRBJ1-2; TRBD1 aligns across 8 bases. From germline, CDR1 is GTSNPN and CDR2 SVGIG (reference sequence). The CDR3 sequence is 14 residues long. After removal of 4 bases from V and 3 bases from J, the junction contained 7 bases not matched to a gene. CDR3 amino acids: CAWKTPGQDYGYTF. The DNA for the CDR3 is TGTGCCTGGAAAACACCGGGACAGGACTATGGCTACACCTTC.

Only one count was recorded for this clone. CDR3 in amino acids: CASSNRGARGGMQPQHF. CDR3 DNA: TGTGCCAGCAGCAACAGAGGGGCGCGGGGAGGCATGCAGCCCCAGCATTTT. The rearrangement links TRBV5-6 to TRBJ1-5, with D maybe TRBD1 (5 bases). The ends were cut back, 4 bases at V and 7 bases at J, with 24 bases in the middle. Germline lookup yields CDR1 SGHDT and CDR2 YYEEEE. The CDR3 length is 17 residues. Together with reference TRBV5-6 and TRBJ1-5, the CDR3 gives the full variable domain: DAGVTQSPTHLIKTRGQQVTLRCSPKSGHDTVSWYQQALGQGPQFIFQYYEEEERQRGNFPDRFSGHQFPNYSSELNVNALLLGDSALYLCASSNRGARGGMQPQHFGDGTRLSIL.

The chain combines TRBV6-1 with TRBJ1-3; D remains unclear. This CDR3 is 13 amino acids long. Deletions cut 11 bases from V and 2 bases from J, with 13 bases between. Germline V gene data show CDR1 as MNHNS and CDR2 as SASEGT. The CDR3 region is CAGGFGAGNTIYF. CDR3 nucleotides: TGTGCCGGCGGTTTTGGAGCTGGAAACACCATATATTTT.

The genes are TRBV16 and TRBJ2-4; D is unclear. The CDR3 sequence is 14 residues long. Germline lookup yields CDR1 KGHSY and CDR2 FQNENV. Trimming left V 2 bases short and J 9 bases short, with 14 bases between. CDR3 DNA: TGTGCCAGCAGCCAAGAAGACTCCCTTTTCATTCAGTACTTC. Translating gives CASSQEDSLFIQYF.

This chain joins TRBV11-3 and TRBJ2-2, with D perhaps matching TRBD1 (6 bases). V was cut by 10 bases and J by 3 bases, with 12 bases left in between. Per the germline V gene, CDR1 is SGHNT and CDR2 is YENEEA. This CDR3 is built from 13 residues. The CDR3 sequence: CAIRGSDTGELFF. The CDR3 bases are TGTGCCATTAGGGGGTCGGACACCGGGGAGCTGTTTTTT.

This clone was seen a handful of times. The chain employs TRBV9 and TRBJ2-7; possibly TRBD2 for D (5 bases). The germline V gene has CDR1 SGDLS and CDR2 YYNGEE. This CDR3 spans 15 amino acids. V shed 4 bases and J shed 4 bases, with 18 bases lying between them. The CDR3: CASSRAPGSVYEQYF. DNA for the CDR3: TGTGCCAGCAGCAGGGCGCCGGGGTCAGTATACGAGCAGTACTTC.

This clone occurred a few times. The chain joins TRBV29-1 to TRBJ1-5; 7 bases are a match to TRBD1. CDR1 and CDR2 (germline): SQVTM, ANQGSEA. With V trimmed by 4 bases and J by 6 bases, 9 bases remained unmatched. This CDR3 contains 14 residues. As DNA, the CDR3 is TGCAGCGTTGTGGGGCAGGGGGTTGGTCAGCCCCAGCATTTT. Translated: CSVVGQGVGQPQHF.

Details on this clone: A read error may account for a junction end that differs from germline. The rearrangement uses TRBV7-9 and TRBJ2-7, with a possible D match to TRBD1 (6 bases). The germline V gene encodes CDR1 SEHNR and CDR2 FQNEAQ (reference sequence). CDR3 length: 15 residues. The CDR3 nucleotides read TGTTCCAGCAGCTCCCCCCAGGGGTCTACCTACGAGCAGTACTTC. The encoded protein is CSSSSPQGSTYEQYF.

The chain links TRBV5-4 to TRBJ2-4; tentative D call: TRBD1 (6 bases). The V end was cut by 4 bases, the J end by 1 base, with 12 bases between. The CDR3 sequence is 15 residues long. Germline CDR1 reads SGHNT; CDR2 reads YYREEE (reference sequence). Here the CDR3 reads CASSRERGAKNIQYF. The CDR3 DNA is TGTGCCAGCAGCCGTGAGAGGGGGGCCAAAAACATTCAGTACTTC.

V gene TRBV6-5 combines with J gene TRBJ2-1; D not certain. Germline assignment: CDR1 MNHEY and CDR2 SVGAGI. Trimming took 3 bases from V and 8 from J, leaving 5 bases between them. This CDR3 spans 11 amino acids. The CDR3, as DNA: TGTGCCAGCAGTTATGGCCATGAGCAGTTCTTC. Translated: CASSYGHEQFF.

The V call is TRBV9, the J call TRBJ2-1, with 7 bases that match TRBD1. The CDR3 length is 12 residues. Germline-derived CDR1 and CDR2 are SGDLS and YYNGEE. V was pared by 4 bases and J by 7 bases, with 2 bases of the junction left unmatched. CDR3 sequence: CASSPQGNEQFF. CDR3 sequence (DNA): TGTGCCAGCAGCCCACAGGGGAATGAGCAGTTCTTC.

V is TRBV11-2 and J is TRBJ2-3, with D possibly TRBD1 on 7 matching bases. CDR3 length: 15 residues. Germline lookup yields CDR1 SGHAT and CDR2 FQNNGV. V dropped 3 bases and J dropped 6 bases, with 16 bases sitting between them. The CDR3 is CASSFQGGVGDTQYF. In nucleotides, the CDR3 is TGTGCCAGCAGCTTCCAGGGGGGAGTTGGGGATACGCAGTATTTT.

This clone was detected only a few times. Here the CDR3 reads CASTPNSGGGGYTF. CDR3 DNA: TGTGCCAGCACCCCAAACTCAGGGGGCGGGGGCTACACCTTC. The rearrangement joins TRBV5-6 to TRBJ1-2, with 8 nucleotides matching TRBD1. Germline lookup yields CDR1 SGHDT and CDR2 YYEEEE. J was trimmed by 8 bases and V by 6 bases; bases with no gene match: 12. The CDR3 spans 14 residues.

The CDR3 nucleotides read TGTGCCAGTAGGTGGGGACTAGCAGGCGGTATGGGACACACCGGGGAGCTGTTTTTT. The encoded protein is CASRWGLAGGMGHTGELFF. The rearrangement links TRBV19 to TRBJ2-2; 9 bases agree with TRBD2. The CDR3 consists of 19 residues. With 6 bases clipped from V and 3 bases from J, the junction kept 17 bases outside the gene matches. Germline assignment: CDR1 LNHDA and CDR2 SQIVND (reference sequence).

J is TRBJ2-7 and V is TRBV10-2, with 9 bases that match TRBD1. V was pared by 7 bases and J by 2 bases, with 3 bases of the junction left unmatched. The CDR3 is made up of 13 amino acids. Germline CDR1 is WSHSY and CDR2 is SAAADI. The CDR3 loop reads CASTGQGTYEQYF. DNA of the CDR3: TGCGCCAGCACCGGACAGGGGACCTACGAGCAGTACTTC.

The rearrangement uses TRBV7-9 and TRBJ2-2, with D tentatively TRBD1 (6 bases). Deletions cut 0 bases from V and 6 bases from J, with 8 bases between. The CDR3 consists of 14 residues. The germline V gene has CDR1 SEHNR and CDR2 FQNEAQ (reference sequence). Here the CDR3 reads CASSLAEGAGELFF. CDR3 coding DNA: TGTGCCAGCAGCTTAGCTGAGGGGGCCGGGGAGCTGTTTTTT. Full variable domain (missing parts from reference TRBV7-9 and TRBJ2-2): DTGVSQNPRHKITKRGQNVTFRCDPISEHNRLYWYRQTLGQGPEFLTYFQNEAQLEKSRLLSDRFSAERPKGSFSTLEIQRTEQGDSAMYLCASSLAEGAGELFFGEGSRLTVL.

The chain employs TRBV10-1 and TRBJ2-7; 16 bases are a match to TRBD2. Losses at the gene ends were 5 bases for V and 2 bases for J; bases not matched to a gene: 6. Germline V gene lookup returns CDR1 WNHNN and CDR2 SYGVQD (reference sequence). The length of the CDR3 is 17 residues. The DNA of the CDR3 is TGCGCCAGCAGTTCATCCGGGACTAGCGGGAGGGCCTACGAGCAGTACTTC. It translates to CASSSSGTSGRAYEQYF.

The chain combines TRBV5-1 with TRBJ2-7; D is ambiguous. The V and J ends lost 1 base and 4 bases respectively, with 9 bases between them. The CDR3 is made up of 13 amino acids. CDR1 SGHRS and CDR2 YFSETQ come from the germline V gene. This CDR3 is CASSLPPLYEQYF. CDR3 nucleotide sequence: TGCGCCAGCAGCTTGCCTCCGCTATACGAGCAGTACTTC.